This is a list of T cell receptor beta chains from one sample in a study of PD-L1 blockade in urothelial cancer. Sequencing was performed with immunoSEQ multiplex PCR; in TCRdb, only in-frame clones are kept and a portion is missing. The repertoire holds around 100,000 clones, with about nine tenths as singletons. Sequencing used PBMCs, obtained around atezolizumab (anti-PD-L1) treatment. These receptor sequences come from a woman aged 80 or over with urothelial cancer. CDR3s include the opening cysteine and the closing phenylalanine or tryptophan.

v_call	j_call	cdr3_aa
TRBV6-1	TRBJ1-1	CASSAGTVNTEAFF
TRBV28	TRBJ2-7	CASRTYRGTYEQYF
TRBV9	TRBJ2-7	CASSPRLAGGPGDEQYF
TRBV18	TRBJ2-7	CASSPGTGDYEQYF
TRBV7-5	TRBJ1-2	CVRSLAGGRGYTF
TRBV4-2	TRBJ1-1	CASSQNPTGEGPEAFF
TRBV11-3	TRBJ2-2	CASSLSGGELFF
TRBV29-1	TRBJ2-7	CSVEAGVPDEQYF
TRBV5-6	TRBJ1-2	CASSTDRGSGYTF
TRBV5-1	TRBJ1-2	CASSLAGQEGYGYTF
TRBV18	TRBJ2-4	CASSPRTRDIQYF
TRBV5-4	TRBJ1-2	CASSRQGEGGYTF
TRBV10-3	TRBJ2-7	CAISQGEEQYF
TRBV19	TRBJ2-3	CASSIVAGGSDTQYF
TRBV11-2	TRBJ2-1	CASSYDRGVRLFENEQFF
TRBV28	TRBJ1-2	CASSRGGAPLGYTF
TRBV4-1	TRBJ2-7	CASSQEAVYAQYF
TRBV7-6	TRBJ1-1	CASSSDTVAKAFF
TRBV28	TRBJ1-2	CASSLGTGGFGTF
TRBV27	TRBJ2-7	CASSPQRAGKYEQYF
TRBV7-3	TRBJ2-1	CASSLTGLTTYNEQFF
TRBV9	TRBJ1-1	CASSVNTVGGAFF
TRBV19	TRBJ2-2	CASRDSANTGELFF
TRBV15	TRBJ2-5	CATSRDEGETQYF
TRBV27	TRBJ2-7	CASQKTSGSSYEQYF
TRBV2	TRBJ2-7	CASSPRTDFSYEQYF
TRBV5-1	TRBJ1-1	CASSLAVNTEAFF
TRBV19	TRBJ2-7	CASSARDSYEQYF
TRBV5-1	TRBJ2-2	CASAGQDPFTGELFF
TRBV9	TRBJ1-2	CASSVGGRTFYGYTF
TRBV7-8	TRBJ2-3	CASSYSGTSGRSTQYF
TRBV5-1	TRBJ1-1	CASSPQGERAFF
TRBV5-1	TRBJ2-2	CASSLGAGTGELFF
TRBV9	TRBJ2-7	CASSPRTGHNEQYF
TRBV15	TRBJ2-3	CATSTTDRGFTDTQYF
TRBV18	TRBJ2-7	CASSTLTDEQYF
TRBV5-1	TRBJ2-5	CASSLRSGATKETQYF
TRBV30	TRBJ1-4	CAWSRQSNEKLFF
TRBV5-1	TRBJ2-7	CASRDRLADEQYF
TRBV7-2	TRBJ1-1	CASRSSGNAEAFF
TRBV9	TRBJ2-3	CASSSPPTQAGDTQYF